Reported below is one T cell receptor beta chain. The sample originates from a study of blood T cell repertoires in COVID-19. Background on the study: COVID-19 samples collected from the United States, Italy and Spain covered acute and convalescent phases. PBMCs, B-cell-depleted T cells, or T cells provided the cDNA or gDNA that made up the material.

Study processing details: Amplifying reference gene primers gave estimates of nucleated cell counts. The table came from immunoSEQ multiplex PCR; TCRdb's copy has only in-frame clones and leaves some out. From that table come the V and J calls and clone size; the DNA was used to work out D and trimming. The profile shows 80,000 or so clones, about nine tenths of them singletons. CDR1 is LNHDA and CDR2 is SQIVND in the germline V gene (reference sequence). The V end was cut by 4 bases, the J end by 5 bases, with 6 bases between. The CDR3 has 12 amino acids. The TCR sequence derives from a woman between 50 and 59 years old in a cohort sampled during active COVID-19. The sample was peripheral blood. The chain recombines TRBV19 with TRBJ1-5; unclear D gene. The CDR3 protein is CASSTSDQPQHF. The CDR3 DNA follows: TGTGCCAGTAGTACCTCGGATCAGCCCCAGCATTTT.